What follows is one T cell receptor beta chain and its context. What it binds is unknown. The assay was run at survey level. The method was immunoSEQ multiplex PCR; TCRdb's version includes in-frame clones alone and lacks a portion of them. The table has 85,000 to 100,000 clones, 55% to 75% seen once. The data stem from a study of fetal regulatory T cell absence and autoimmunity. Findings and limits, study-wide: Some top pancreas TCR clones were over 80-fold enriched versus cord blood.

Per germline, CDR1 SGHNT and CDR2 YYREEE (reference sequence). The CDR3 extends over 13 amino acids. Trimming shortened V by 0 bases and J by 1 base, and 3 bases separated the two germline ends. The receptor comes from a male donor with IPEX syndrome. The sample was pancreas tissue. This chain joins TRBV5-4 and TRBJ2-3; D is ambiguous. The CDR3 nucleotides read TGTGCCAGCAGCTTGGAGGGCACAGATACGCAGTATTTT. This sequence encodes CASSLEGTDTQYF.